The 23 T cell receptor beta chains below were found in one sample sequenced in a study of T cells in Graves' hyperthyroidism and ophthalmopathy. TCR beta CDR3 regions were amplified from RNA transcripts. HTBI primers drove first-round RT-PCR of the TCR CDR3. TCRdb independently ran MiXCR on the multiplex PCR reads; one entry per CDR3 protein. The sample lists roughly 550,000 distinct CDR3 sequences, approximately 16% occurring once. The specimen sequenced was blood. Source of these receptors: a woman in her twenties or thirties with Graves' ophthalmopathy.

In its sample, this clonotype was seen a few times. J is TRBJ1-6 and V is TRBV29-1; perhaps TRBD1 as D (6 bases). Trimming cost V 2 bases and J 9 bases, with 11 bases left between them. CDR3 length: 13 residues. Germline-derived CDR1 and CDR2 are SQVTM and ANQGSEA. CDR3 amino acids: CSVEQGYGSPLHF. The CDR3 coding sequence is TGCAGCGTTGAACAGGGGTATGGTTCACCCCTCCACTTT.

This clonotype was counted between two and nine times. The chain recombines TRBV7-9 with TRBJ1-2; TRBD1 matches at 9 bases. Germline V CDR1 and CDR2: SEHNR, FQNEAQ (reference sequence). This CDR3 region has 16 residues. The ends lost 3 bases at V and 0 bases at J; junction bases unmatched: 5. The CDR3 region is CASSFPGQGANYGYTF. CDR3 bases: TGTGCCAGCAGCTTCCCGGGACAGGGAGCTAACTATGGCTACACCTTC.

This sequence joins TRBV27 and TRBJ1-4; D gene unclear. V shed 7 bases and J shed 3 bases, with 9 bases lying between them. The CDR3 loop spans 13 amino acids. In germline, CDR1 is MNHEY, CDR2 SMNVEV (reference sequence). In DNA, the CDR3 is TGTGCCAGCATGCCTCTGGCTAATGAAAAACTGTTTTTT. Amino acids: CASMPLANEKLFF.

This clonotype was picked up many times. This rearrangement joins TRBV6-2 or TRBV6-3 to TRBJ2-7; TRBD1 aligns across 9 bases. Per the germline V gene, CDR1 is MNHEY and CDR2 is SVGEGT. After removal of 7 bases from V and 3 bases from J, the junction contained 7 bases not matched to a gene. CDR3 length equals 14 residues. The CDR3 here is CASKLTGGDYEQYF. CDR3 coding DNA: TGTGCCAGCAAACTGACAGGGGGAGACTACGAGCAGTACTTC.

This clonotype was seen repeatedly, ten times or more. The V and J genes are TRBV7-8 and TRBJ2-3; D remains unclear. The CDR3 totals 15 residues. V lost 6 bases to trimming and J lost 4 bases, with 17 bases between them. Germline V gene lookup returns CDR1 SGHVS and CDR2 FQNEAQ. CDR3 sequence: CASRRTLLAADTQYF. The CDR3 DNA is TGTGCCAGCAGACGGACCCTTCTTGCGGCAGATACGCAGTATTTT.

V is TRBV7-2 and J is TRBJ2-3; D is tentatively TRBD1 or TRBD2 (5 bases each). V shed 3 bases and J shed 0 bases, with 22 bases lying between them. Germline CDR1 is SGHTA and CDR2 is FQGNSA. The CDR3 runs to 19 residues. The CDR3 here is CASSFFGSWGRTSTDTQYF. The CDR3 DNA reads TGTGCCAGCAGCTTTTTCGGTTCGTGGGGGAGAACTAGCACAGATACGCAGTATTTT.

V gene TRBV25-1 combines with J gene TRBJ1-2; a weak D match, TRBD1 (5 bases). Germline CDR1 and CDR2: MGHDK and SYGVNS. The CDR3 has 15 amino acids. V shed 3 bases and J shed 5 bases, with 16 bases lying between them. Written as DNA, the CDR3 is TGTGCCAGCAGTGAGGGGGTAGGCCCGATTTATGGCTACACCTTC. Residues: CASSEGVGPIYGYTF.

This clonotype was seen ten or more times. This chain links TRBV20-1 with TRBJ2-7, with 7 bases aligning to TRBD1. Germline CDR1 is DFQATT and CDR2 is SNEGSKA (reference sequence). The CDR3 covers 13 residues. The trim removed 0 bases at V and 5 bases at J, leaving 4 bases unmatched. The CDR3 coding sequence is TGCAGTGCTAGAGAGGACAGGCGGGACGAGCAGTACTTC. This codes for CSAREDRRDEQYF.

The V call is TRBV15, the J call TRBJ2-7; D might be TRBD1 (5 bases). The CDR3 contains 14 residues. Deletions cut 1 base from V and 3 bases from J, with 10 bases between. Germline V gene lookup returns CDR1 LNHNV and CDR2 YYDKDF (reference sequence). As DNA, the CDR3 is TGTGCCACCAGCAGAGTATCGCAGGGCTACGAGCAGTACTTC. It encodes CATSRVSQGYEQYF.

The rearrangement uses TRBV4-3 and TRBJ1-1, with D perhaps matching TRBD1 (6 bases). The V gene's germline CDR1 is LGHNA and CDR2 YSLEER. The CDR3 sequence is 16 residues long. Deletions cut 1 base from V and 1 base from J, with 13 bases between. The DNA for the CDR3 is TGCGCCAGCAGCCAAGGGGGGCAGGGCTGGAACACTGAAGCTTTCTTT. Translated, it gives CASSQGGQGWNTEAFF.

Ten or more counts support this clonotype. This chain uses TRBV30 with TRBJ1-2; the match to TRBD1 covers 7 bases. This CDR3 is 13 amino acids long. The germline CDR1 and CDR2 sequences are GTSNPN and SVGIG (reference sequence). The junction had 5 bases not matched to a gene; V was cut back by 0 bases and J by 7 bases. The DNA of the CDR3 is TGTGCCTGGAGTGTAACAGGGGTGGGTGGCTACACCTTC. It encodes CAWSVTGVGGYTF.

This clonotype came up many times. The DNA of the CDR3 is TGTGCCAGCACCCTGGATTACTCCTACGAGCAGTACTTC. Translation: CASTLDYSYEQYF. This chain uses TRBV7-2 with TRBJ2-7; no firm D call. V was shortened by 7 bases and J by 0 bases, with 10 bases between the two germline ends. Germline assignment: CDR1 SGHTA and CDR2 FQGNSA. This CDR3 contains 13 residues.

Many counts were recorded for this clonotype. The chain recombines TRBV7-9 with TRBJ2-7, with a weak D call TRBD1 (6 bases). The length of the CDR3 is 15 residues. The V end lost 0 bases, the J end lost 6 bases, and 15 bases lay between the germline ends. Germline V gives CDR1 SEHNR, CDR2 FQNEAQ (reference sequence). CDR3 coding DNA: TGTGCCAGCAGCTTAGCGCAGGGGCTGGCCCTCGAGCAGTACTTC. Translated: CASSLAQGLALEQYF.

The J gene is TRBJ2-1, the V gene TRBV7-2; a possible D gene is TRBD2 (7 bases). V was cut by 4 bases and J by 10 bases, with 14 bases left in between. The CDR3 runs to 13 residues. The V gene's germline CDR1 is SGHTA and CDR2 FQGNSA. CDR3 region: CASSSSAGAEQFF. CDR3 bases: TGTGCCAGCAGCTCATCTGCGGGGGCAGAGCAGTTCTTC.

This clonotype was recorded many times. The chain uses TRBV30 and TRBJ2-7, with TRBD1 matching 10 bases. J gave up 2 bases and V 3 bases, and 1 base lay outside the gene matches. CDR3 length equals 13 residues. Germline V gene data show CDR1 as GTSNPN and CDR2 as SVGIG (reference sequence). CDR3: CAWRGTGAYEQYF. The CDR3 coding sequence is TGTGCCTGGAGAGGGACAGGGGCCTACGAGCAGTACTTC.

This clonotype has ten or more counts. The chain joins TRBV11-2 to TRBJ1-1; perhaps TRBD1 as D (5 bases). The CDR3 length is 16 residues. Trimming removed 5 bases from V and 6 bases from J, with 22 bases in between. CDR1 SGHAT and CDR2 FQNNGV come from the germline V gene. The CDR3 loop is CASSPRSRGDPPEAFF. Written as DNA, the CDR3 is TGTGCCAGCAGCCCTCGGTCCCGAGGGGACCCACCTGAAGCTTTCTTT.

This clonotype was seen at least ten times. The chain links TRBV28 to TRBJ2-3, with 11 bases fitting TRBD2. Looked up from germline, CDR1 is MDHEN and CDR2 is SYDVKM. The CDR3 runs 15 residues. V was clipped by 4 bases and J by 5 bases; unmatched bases: 5. The CDR3 here is CASSSAGLAGDTQYF. The CDR3 DNA is TGTGCCAGCAGTTCCGCCGGACTAGCGGGAGATACGCAGTATTTT.

This clonotype came up many times. The chain recombines TRBV28 with TRBJ1-1; D remains ambiguous. The V and J ends lost 3 bases and 5 bases respectively, with 1 base between them. CDR3 size: 10 residues. In germline, CDR1 is MDHEN, CDR2 SYDVKM. The CDR3 loop is CASSLTEAFF. The CDR3 nucleotides read TGTGCCAGCAGTTTGACTGAAGCTTTCTTT.

This chain links TRBV27 with TRBJ2-7, with 12 bases lining up with TRBD2. The length of the CDR3 is 19 residues. V lost 5 bases to trimming and J lost 3 bases; unmatched junction nucleotides: 17. The germline V gene has CDR1 MNHEY and CDR2 SMNVEV (reference sequence). CDR3 coding DNA: TGTGCCAGCAGTCTCCTTCATCTTGCCGGGACTAGCGGGCACTACGAGCAGTACTTC. Amino acid sequence: CASSLLHLAGTSGHYEQYF.

The genes are TRBV5-8 and TRBJ2-1; D is unclear. Germline values: CDR1 SGHTS, CDR2 YDEGEE. V was trimmed by 2 bases and J by 2 bases, leaving 8 bases between them. CDR3 size: 14 residues. In DNA form, the CDR3 reads TGTGCCAGCAGCTTTAGGAATACCTACAATGAGCAGTTCTTC. Amino acids: CASSFRNTYNEQFF.

This clonotype occurred a few times. Just one base apart from a much larger clone, this may be a read error. The chain carries TRBV7-2 and TRBJ2-1, with D possibly being TRBD2 (5 bases). CDR1 is SGHTA, CDR2 FQGNSA, per germline. CDR3 size: 15 residues. CDR3 sequence (DNA): TGTGCCAACAGCTTAGCGATACCCGGAAAGAATGAGCAGTTCTTC. Its translation is CANSLAIPGKNEQFF.

This clonotype was seen a handful of times. The V gene is TRBV30, the J gene TRBJ1-4; TRBD1 is a possible D gene (6 bases). Germline assignment: CDR1 GTSNPN and CDR2 SVGIG (reference sequence). V was clipped by 5 bases and J by 3 bases, with 19 bases between them. This CDR3 is built from 16 residues. The CDR3 sequence is CAWGDAGALANEKLFF. DNA for the CDR3: TGTGCCTGGGGCGACGCGGGGGCCCTAGCTAATGAAAAACTGTTTTTT. The full variable domain, completed using reference TRBV30 and TRBJ1-4, is SQTIHQWPATLVQPVGSPLSLECTVEGTSNPNLYWYRQAAGRGLQLLFYSVGIGQISSEVPQNLSASRPQDRQFILSSKKLLLSDSGFYLCAWGDAGALANEKLFFGSGTQLSVL.

This clonotype was detected a few times. The V and J genes are TRBV5-8 and TRBJ1-1; 9 bases line up with TRBD1. The CDR3 is made up of 16 amino acids. V shed 0 bases and J 6 bases; nucleotides not matched to a gene: 9. Germline loops: CDR1 SGHTS, CDR2 YDEGEE. The chain's CDR3 is CASSLAATGGSSEAFF. CDR3 coding DNA: TGTGCCAGCAGCTTGGCGGCGACAGGGGGAAGTTCTGAAGCTTTCTTT. The variable domain in full, completed from reference TRBV5-8 and TRBJ1-1, reads EAGVTQSPTHLIKTRGQQATLRCSPISGHTSVYWYQQALGLGLQFLLWYDEGEERNRGNFPPRFSGRQFPNYSSELNVNALELEDSALYLCASSLAATGGSSEAFFGQGTRLTVV.